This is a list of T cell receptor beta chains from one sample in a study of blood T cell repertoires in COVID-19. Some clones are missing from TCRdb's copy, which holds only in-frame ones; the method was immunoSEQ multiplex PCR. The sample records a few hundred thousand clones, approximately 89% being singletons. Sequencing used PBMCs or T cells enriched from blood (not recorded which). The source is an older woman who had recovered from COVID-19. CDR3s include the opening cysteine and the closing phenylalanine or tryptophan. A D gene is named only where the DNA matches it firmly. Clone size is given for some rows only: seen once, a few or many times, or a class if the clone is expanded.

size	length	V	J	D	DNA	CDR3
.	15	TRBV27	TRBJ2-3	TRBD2	TGTGCCAGCAGTTTAATAGCGGGATCGGCAGATACGCAGTATTTT	CASSLIAGSADTQYF
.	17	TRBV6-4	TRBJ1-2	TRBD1	TGTGCCAGCAGTGAACCGGTTCCCGTACAAAACAGGGGCCGCTACACCTTC	CASSEPVPVQNRGRYTF
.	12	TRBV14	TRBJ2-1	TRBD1	TGTGCCAGCAGCCGACAGGGGTTTGAGCAGTTCTTC	CASSRQGFEQFF
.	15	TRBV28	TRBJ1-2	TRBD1	TGTGCCAGCAGTTTGGCAGGGACAGGGGGAAATGGCTACACCTTC	CASSLAGTGGNGYTF
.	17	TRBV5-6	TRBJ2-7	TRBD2	TGTGCCAGCAGCTTCGCCACGGGAGGACCCCGTTTCTACGAGCAGTACTTC	CASSFATGGPRFYEQYF
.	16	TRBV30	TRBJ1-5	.	TGTGCCTGGAGTGTCGCCGGACAGCGGAGCTATCAGCCCCAGCATTTT	CAWSVAGQRSYQPQHF
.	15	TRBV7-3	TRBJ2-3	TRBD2	TGTGCCAGCAGCGTCGGACTAGCGGCCACAGATACGCAGTATTTT	CASSVGLAATDTQYF
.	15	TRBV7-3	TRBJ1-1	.	TGTGCCAGCAGCTCAACGTCGTTCGCGGGCACTGAAGCTTTCTTT	CASSSTSFAGTEAFF
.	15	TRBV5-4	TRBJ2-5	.	TGTGCCAGCAGCTTGGGTCTAGCACCTGAAGAGACCCAGTACTTC	CASSLGLAPEETQYF
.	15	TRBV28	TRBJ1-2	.	TGTGCCAGCAGTAATACAGTGTACGGAAACTATGGCTACACCTTC	CASSNTVYGNYGYTF
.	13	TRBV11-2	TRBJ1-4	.	TGTGCCAGCAGCTTAGTATTTAGAGAAAAACTGTTTTTT	CASSLVFREKLFF
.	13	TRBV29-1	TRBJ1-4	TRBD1	TGCAGCGCTGCGGGTCAGGGGGGCGAAAAACTGTTTTTT	CSAAGQGGEKLFF
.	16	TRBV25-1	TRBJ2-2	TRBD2	TGTGCCAGCAGCCCTAGCGGGCGTACGAACACCGGGGAGCTGTTTTTT	CASSPSGRTNTGELFF
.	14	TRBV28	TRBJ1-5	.	TGTGCCAGCAGACAGGTGGCAGGGAATCAGCCCCAGCATTTT	CASRQVAGNQPQHF
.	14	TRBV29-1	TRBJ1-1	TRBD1	TGCAGCGTCCATCCGGGACAGGGTGTCACTGAAGCTTTCTTT	CSVHPGQGVTEAFF
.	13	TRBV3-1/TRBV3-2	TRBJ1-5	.	TGTGCCAGCACCCGCGGGTTTGATCAGCCCCAGCATTTT	CASTRGFDQPQHF
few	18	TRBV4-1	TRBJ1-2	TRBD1	TGCGCCAGCAGTCCGAAGCCAGGGGCGACAGGGGGTAACTATGGCTACACCTTC	CASSPKPGATGGNYGYTF
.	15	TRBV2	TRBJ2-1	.	TGTGCCAGCACCCAACAGGGAAGCTCCTACAATGAGCAGTTCTTC	CASTQQGSSYNEQFF
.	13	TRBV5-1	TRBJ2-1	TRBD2	TGCGCCAGCAGCTTGGGCGGGAGGGATGAGCAGTTCTTC	CASSLGGRDEQFF
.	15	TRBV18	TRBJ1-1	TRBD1	TGTGCCAGCTCACCGACAGGGGACGGTGGGGTTGCGGCTTTCTTT	CASSPTGDGGVAAFF
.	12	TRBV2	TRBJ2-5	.	TGTGCCAGCAGTGAACCGAGGGTAGCCCAGTACTTC	CASSEPRVAQYF
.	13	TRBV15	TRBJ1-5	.	TGTGCCACCAGCACCCACAGGGATCAGCCCCAGCATTTT	CATSTHRDQPQHF
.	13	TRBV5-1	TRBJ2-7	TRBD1	TGCGCCAGCAGCCCCACAGGGGTCAGCGAGCAGTACTTC	CASSPTGVSEQYF
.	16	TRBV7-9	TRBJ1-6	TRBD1	TGTGCCAGCACCAGCCTTGGGGACAGGGTGGCTTCACCCCTCCACTTT	CASTSLGDRVASPLHF
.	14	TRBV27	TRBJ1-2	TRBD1	TGTGCCAGCAGTTCACCGGGACAGGGGTTTGGCTACACCTTC	CASSSPGQGFGYTF
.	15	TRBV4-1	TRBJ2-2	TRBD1	TGCGCCAGCAGTCCCGGGACAGCCCGAACCGGGGAGCTGTTTTTT	CASSPGTARTGELFF
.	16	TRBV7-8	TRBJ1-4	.	TGTGCCAGCAGCTCCAAACAGGGAAGATATAATGAAAAACTGTTTTTT	CASSSKQGRYNEKLFF
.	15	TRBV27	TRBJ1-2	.	TGTGCCAGCAGTTTAGGTGTGCGGGGGGAAGGCGGCTACACCTTC	CASSLGVRGEGGYTF
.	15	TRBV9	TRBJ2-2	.	TGTGCCAGCAGCGTAGAACCCAGTGAAACCGGGGAGCTGTTTTTT	CASSVEPSETGELFF
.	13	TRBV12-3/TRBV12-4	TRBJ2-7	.	TGTGCCAGCAGTTTAGACAGGGCAACCGAGCAGTACTTC	CASSLDRATEQYF
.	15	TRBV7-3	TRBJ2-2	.	TGTGCCAGCAGCCGCGGCTCAGTGCACACCGGGGAGCTGTTTTTT	CASSRGSVHTGELFF
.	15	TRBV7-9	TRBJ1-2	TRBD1	TGTGCCAGCAGCTTAGGGACAGGATCTAACTATGGCTACACCTTC	CASSLGTGSNYGYTF
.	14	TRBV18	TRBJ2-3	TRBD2	TGTGCCAGCTCACCCCGGGGGGGGACAGATACGCAGTATTTT	CASSPRGGTDTQYF
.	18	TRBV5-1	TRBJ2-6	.	TGCGCCAGCAGCTTGGCCGCGGCTCCCGTGTCTGGGGCCAACGTCCTGACTTTC	CASSLAAAPVSGANVLTF
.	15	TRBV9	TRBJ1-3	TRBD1	TGTGCCAGCGATCCGGGACAGGGGTCTGGAAACACCATATATTTT	CASDPGQGSGNTIYF
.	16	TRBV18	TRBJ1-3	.	TGTGCCAGCTCACCCTCAGCGACGACCTCTGGAAACACCATATATTTT	CASSPSATTSGNTIYF
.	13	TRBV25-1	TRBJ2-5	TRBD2	TGTGCCAGCACTGGGACTAGCGCGGAGACCCAGTACTTC	CASTGTSAETQYF
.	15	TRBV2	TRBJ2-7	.	TGTGCCAGCAGTGAAGGGCGCGGAACCTTTTACGAGCAGTACTTC	CASSEGRGTFYEQYF
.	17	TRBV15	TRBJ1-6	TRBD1	TGTGCCACCAGCAGAGACAAAGGGACAGTTCGGAATTCACCCCTCCACTTT	CATSRDKGTVRNSPLHF
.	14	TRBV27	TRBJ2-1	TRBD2	TGTGCCTCGCGGGCTAGCGGGATCTACAATGAGCAGTTCTTC	CASRASGIYNEQFF
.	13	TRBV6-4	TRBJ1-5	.	TGTGCCAGCAGTGACTCCGGGGATCAGCCCCAGCATTTT	CASSDSGDQPQHF
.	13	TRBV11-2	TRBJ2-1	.	TGTGCCAGCAGCCCTCTCCGGGACTCCCCTGGTTTCTTC	CASSPLRDSPGFF
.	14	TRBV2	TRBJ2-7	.	TGTGCCAGCAGTGAAAGGACGGGAATCTACGAGCAGTACTTC	CASSERTGIYEQYF
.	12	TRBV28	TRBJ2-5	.	TGTGCCAGCAGCCCCTCACTTGAGACCCAGTACTTC	CASSPSLETQYF
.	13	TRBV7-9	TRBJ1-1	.	TGTGCCAGCACCGACAGGATTGGCACTGAAGCTTTCTTT	CASTDRIGTEAFF
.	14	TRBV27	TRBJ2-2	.	TGTGCCAGCAGTTTTAGCAGTAACACCGGGGAGCTGTTTTTT	CASSFSSNTGELFF
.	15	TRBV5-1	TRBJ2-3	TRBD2	TGCGCCAGCAGCTTGGAGCGGGAGGGTAAAGATACGCAGTATTTT	CASSLEREGKDTQYF
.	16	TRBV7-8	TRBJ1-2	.	TGTGCCAGCAGCCCCACGGCGGGGGGAGGGTTTCTTGGCTACACCTTC	CASSPTAGGGFLGYTF